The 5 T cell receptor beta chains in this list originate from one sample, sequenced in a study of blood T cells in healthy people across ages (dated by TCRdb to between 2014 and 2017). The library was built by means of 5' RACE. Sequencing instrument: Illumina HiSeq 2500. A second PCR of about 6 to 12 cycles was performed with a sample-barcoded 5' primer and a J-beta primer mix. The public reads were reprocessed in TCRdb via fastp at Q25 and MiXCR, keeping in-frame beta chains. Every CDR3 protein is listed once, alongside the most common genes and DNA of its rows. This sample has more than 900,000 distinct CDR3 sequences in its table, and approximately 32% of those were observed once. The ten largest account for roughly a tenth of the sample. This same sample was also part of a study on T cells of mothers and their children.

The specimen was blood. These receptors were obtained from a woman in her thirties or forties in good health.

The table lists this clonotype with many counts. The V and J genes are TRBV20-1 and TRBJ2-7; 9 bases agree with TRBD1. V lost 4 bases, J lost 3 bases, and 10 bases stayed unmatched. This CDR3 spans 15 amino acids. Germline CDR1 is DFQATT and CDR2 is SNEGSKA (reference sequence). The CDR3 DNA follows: TGCAGTGCTAATTCCGGGACAGGGACGATCTACGAGCAGTACTTC. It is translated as CSANSGTGTIYEQYF.

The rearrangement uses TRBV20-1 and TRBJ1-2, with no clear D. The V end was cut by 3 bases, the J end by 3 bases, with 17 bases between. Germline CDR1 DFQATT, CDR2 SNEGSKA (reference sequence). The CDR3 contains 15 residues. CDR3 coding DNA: TGCAGTGCTAGTCCATCCCGGGGAGGCGACTATGGCTACACCTTC. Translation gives CSASPSRGGDYGYTF.

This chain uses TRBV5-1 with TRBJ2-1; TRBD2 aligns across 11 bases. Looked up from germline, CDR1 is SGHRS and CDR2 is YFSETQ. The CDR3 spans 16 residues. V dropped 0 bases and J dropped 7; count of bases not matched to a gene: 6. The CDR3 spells CASSLASLAGGNEQFF. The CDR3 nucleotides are TGCGCCAGCAGCTTGGCCTCTCTAGCGGGAGGAAATGAGCAGTTCTTC.

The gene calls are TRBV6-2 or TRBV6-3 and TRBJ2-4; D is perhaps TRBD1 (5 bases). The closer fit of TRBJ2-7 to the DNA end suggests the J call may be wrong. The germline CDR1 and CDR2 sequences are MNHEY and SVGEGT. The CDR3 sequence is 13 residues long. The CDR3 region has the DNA TGTGCCAGCAGTTACGCCAGGGATGACGAGCAGTACTTC. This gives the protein CASSYARDDEQYF.

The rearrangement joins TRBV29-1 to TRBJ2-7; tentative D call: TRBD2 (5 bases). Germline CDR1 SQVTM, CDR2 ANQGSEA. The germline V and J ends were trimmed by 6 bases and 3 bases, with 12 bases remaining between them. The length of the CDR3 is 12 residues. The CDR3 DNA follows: TGCAGCGTCACAACCGAGGGCTACGAGCAGTACTTC. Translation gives CSVTTEGYEQYF.